The present T cell receptor (beta chain) was sequenced within a study of blood T cell repertoires in COVID-19. Study as a whole: Two consecutive negative NP/OP PCR tests, clearance, or resolved symptoms defined Cohort 3 recovery. From the United States, Italy and Spain came samples of acute and convalescent COVID-19.

Per the study methods: Amplifying reference gene primers gave estimates of nucleated cell counts. Sequencing used immunoSEQ multiplex PCR; TCRdb keeps in-frame clones, though not all of them. Clone size and V and J calls were adopted from that table, with D and trimming inferred from the DNA. The data show approximately 250,000 clones, 88% seen once. Trimming took 4 bases from V and 3 from J, leaving 16 bases between them. The CDR3 has 15 amino acids. Per the germline V gene, CDR1 is MGHDK and CDR2 is SYGVNS. Participants spanned ages about 18 to 95 years and resided in 20 to 30 US areas. This clone is a singleton in its sample.

The sequence was obtained from a woman aged 60-70 years in a cohort exposed to, infected with or recovered from COVID-19 (not recorded which). Specimen: PBMCs or T cells enriched from blood (not recorded which). This sequence joins TRBV25-1 and TRBJ2-7; weak D call: TRBD2 (7 bases). The CDR3 is CASSGGGLFLYEQYF. The CDR3 DNA follows: TGTGCCAGCAGTGGAGGGGGACTATTCCTCTACGAGCAGTACTTC.